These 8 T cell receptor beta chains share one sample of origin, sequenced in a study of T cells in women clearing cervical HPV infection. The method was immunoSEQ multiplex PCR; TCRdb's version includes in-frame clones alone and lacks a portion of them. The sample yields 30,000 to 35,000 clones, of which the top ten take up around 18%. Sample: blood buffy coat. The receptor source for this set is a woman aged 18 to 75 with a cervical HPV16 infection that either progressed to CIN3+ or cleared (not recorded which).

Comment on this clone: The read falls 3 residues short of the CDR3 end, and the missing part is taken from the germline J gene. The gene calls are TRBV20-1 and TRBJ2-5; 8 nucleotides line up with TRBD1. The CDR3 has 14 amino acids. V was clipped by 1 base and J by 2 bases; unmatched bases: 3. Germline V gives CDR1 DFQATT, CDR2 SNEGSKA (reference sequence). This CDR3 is CSARVTGGQETQYF. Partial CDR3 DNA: TGCAGTGCTAGAGTCACAGGGGGACAAGAGACC.

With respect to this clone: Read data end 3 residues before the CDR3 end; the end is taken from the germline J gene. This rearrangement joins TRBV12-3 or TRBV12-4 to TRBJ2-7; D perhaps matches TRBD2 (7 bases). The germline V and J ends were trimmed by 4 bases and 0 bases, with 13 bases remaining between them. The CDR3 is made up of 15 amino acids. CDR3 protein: CASSSKGGDSYEQYF. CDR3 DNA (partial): TGTGCCAGCAGTTCAAAAGGGGGGGACTCCTACGAG.

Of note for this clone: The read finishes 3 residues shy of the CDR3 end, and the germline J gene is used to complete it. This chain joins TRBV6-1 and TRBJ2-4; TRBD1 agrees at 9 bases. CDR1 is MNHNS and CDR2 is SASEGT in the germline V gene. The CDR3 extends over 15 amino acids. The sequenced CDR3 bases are TGTGCCAGCAGTGAAGAGGGACAGGGAGGTTATGGT. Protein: CASSEEGQGGYG. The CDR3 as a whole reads CASSEEGQGGYGQYF.

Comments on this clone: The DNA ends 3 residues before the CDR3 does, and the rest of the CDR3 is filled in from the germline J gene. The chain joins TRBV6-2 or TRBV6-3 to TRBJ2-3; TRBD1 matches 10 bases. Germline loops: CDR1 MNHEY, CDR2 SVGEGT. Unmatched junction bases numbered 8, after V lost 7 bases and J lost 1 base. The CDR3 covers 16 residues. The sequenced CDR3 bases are TGTGCCAGCACCCTTGCCGGACAGGGGGGCACAGATACG. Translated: CASTLAGQGGTDT. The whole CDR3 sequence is CASTLAGQGGTDTQYF.

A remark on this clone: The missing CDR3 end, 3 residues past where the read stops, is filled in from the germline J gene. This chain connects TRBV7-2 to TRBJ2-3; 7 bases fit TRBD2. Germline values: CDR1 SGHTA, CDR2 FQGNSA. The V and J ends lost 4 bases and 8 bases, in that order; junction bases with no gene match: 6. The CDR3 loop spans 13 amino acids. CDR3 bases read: TGTGCCAGCAGCTCAGCGGTAGCGGGTACG. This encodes CASSSAVAGT. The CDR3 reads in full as CASSSAVAGTQYF.

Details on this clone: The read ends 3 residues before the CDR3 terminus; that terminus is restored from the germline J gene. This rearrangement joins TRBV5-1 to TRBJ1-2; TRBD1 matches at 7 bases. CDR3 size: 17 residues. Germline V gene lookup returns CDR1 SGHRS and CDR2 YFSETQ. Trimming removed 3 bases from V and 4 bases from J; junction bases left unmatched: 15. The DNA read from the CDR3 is TGCGCCAGCAGCTCTATTCCGGGACAGAAACAGGGCTATGGC. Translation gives CASSSIPGQKQGYG. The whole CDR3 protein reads CASSSIPGQKQGYGYTF.

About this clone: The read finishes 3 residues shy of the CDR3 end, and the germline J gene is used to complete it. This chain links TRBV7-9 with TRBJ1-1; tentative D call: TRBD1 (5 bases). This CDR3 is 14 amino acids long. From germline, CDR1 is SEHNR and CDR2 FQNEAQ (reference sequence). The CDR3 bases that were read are TGTGCCAGCAGCTGGCAGGGTTCGAGAAGTTTA. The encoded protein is CASSWQGSRSL. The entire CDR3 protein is CASSWQGSRSLAFF. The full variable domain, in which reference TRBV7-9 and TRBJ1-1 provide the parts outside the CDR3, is DTGVSQNPRHKITKRGQNVTFRCDPISEHNRLYWYRQTLGQGPEFLTYFQNEAQLEKSRLLSDRFSAERPKGSFSTLEIQRTEQGDSAMYLCASSWQGSRSLAFFGQGTRLTVV.

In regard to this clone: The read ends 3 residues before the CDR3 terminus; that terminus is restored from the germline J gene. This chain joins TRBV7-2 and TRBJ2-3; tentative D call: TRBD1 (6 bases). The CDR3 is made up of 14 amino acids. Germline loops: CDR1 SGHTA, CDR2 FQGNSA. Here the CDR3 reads CASSPDRRLGTQYF. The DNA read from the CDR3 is TGTGCCAGCAGCCCAGACAGGCGCTTGGGGACG.